This T cell receptor (beta chain) emerged from a study of early T cells in non-severe SARS-CoV-2 infection. Trimming took 8 bases from V and 4 from J; bases not matched to a gene: 6. Germline lookup yields CDR1 SEHNR and CDR2 FQNEAQ (reference sequence). The CDR3 spans 13 residues. The TCR library protocol attached unique molecular identifiers to the individual cDNA molecules. In TCRdb, the 5' RACE reads were re-called with MiXCR into one record per CDR3 protein. The sample includes roughly 67,000 distinct CDR3 sequences, 12% seen only once; the top ten take more than 1.5%. This sequence was found in an adult who was a healthcare worker with PCR-confirmed SARS-CoV-2 infection or an uninfected control (not recorded which). This chain connects TRBV7-9 to TRBJ1-1, with 8 bases matching TRBD1. Sequencing was done on a sample of whole blood. CDR3 region: CASFTGGTTEAFF. The DNA of the CDR3 is TGTGCCAGCTTCACAGGGGGTACCACTGAAGCTTTCTTT.